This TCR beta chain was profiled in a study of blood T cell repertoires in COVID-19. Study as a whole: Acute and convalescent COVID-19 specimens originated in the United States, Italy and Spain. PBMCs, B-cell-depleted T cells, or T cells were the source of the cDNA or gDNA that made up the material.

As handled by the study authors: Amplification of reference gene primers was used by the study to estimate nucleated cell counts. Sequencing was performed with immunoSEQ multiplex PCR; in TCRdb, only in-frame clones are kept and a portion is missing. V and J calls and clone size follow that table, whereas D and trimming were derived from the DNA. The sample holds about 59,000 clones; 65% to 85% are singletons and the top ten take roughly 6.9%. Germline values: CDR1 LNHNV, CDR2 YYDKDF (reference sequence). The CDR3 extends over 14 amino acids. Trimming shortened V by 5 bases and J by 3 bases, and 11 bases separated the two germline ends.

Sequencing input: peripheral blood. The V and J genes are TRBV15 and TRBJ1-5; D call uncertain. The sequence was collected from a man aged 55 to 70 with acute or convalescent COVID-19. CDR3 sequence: CATSQEGSNQPQHF. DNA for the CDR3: TGTGCCACCAGCCAGGAGGGCTCCAATCAGCCCCAGCATTTT. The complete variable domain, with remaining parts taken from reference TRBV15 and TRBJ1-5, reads DAMVIQNPRYQVTQFGKPVTLSCSQTLNHNVMYWYQQKSSQAPKLLFHYYDKDFNNEADTPDNFQSRRPNTSFCFLDIRSPGLGDTAMYLCATSQEGSNQPQHFGDGTRLSIL.